This TCR beta chain came from a study of T cell responses to AZD1222 COVID-19 vaccine. Study as a whole: Pooling was applied to second doses at about 4 or about 12 weeks.

Regarding the study as a whole: Donors, mostly white British, included more females; clonal diversity was possibly underestimated.

Repertoires were generated with immunoSEQ multiplex PCR, while TCRdb's copy carries only in-frame clones and drops some. The table lists tens of thousands of clones, around 81% of them singletons. This CDR3 region has 14 residues. Germline V gene sequence: CDR1 MDHEN, CDR2 SYDVKM. Trimming removed 1 base at V and 1 base at J, with 7 bases between. A remark on this clone: The antigen is unknown.

The source was peripheral blood, collected on day 0 of AZD1222 vaccination. The source of this sequence is an adult in good health. The rearrangement joins TRBV28 to TRBJ1-2; D is uncertain. CDR3 region: CASSLLQVNYGYTF. The CDR3, as DNA: TGTGCCAGCAGTTTATTGCAGGTTAACTATGGCTACACCTTC.